The text below deals with one TCR beta chain. The protocol was immunoSEQ multiplex PCR, while the TCRdb copy is restricted to in-frame clones and leaves out a portion. Here the sample spans 120,000 or so clones, more than 85% being singletons. This entry is derived from a study of control samples from healthy donors and cancer patients. The clonotype was recovered from a man aged 18 to 35 in good health. Sequencing was carried out using blood.

The DNA for the CDR3 is TGTGCCAGCAGTTCAGGACAGGGGATCCAAGAGACCCAGTACTTC. Translation gives CASSSGQGIQETQYF. This chain links TRBV6-5 with TRBJ2-5, with 9 bases that match TRBD1. CDR3 length: 15 residues. The junction had 4 bases not matched to a gene; V was cut back by 4 bases and J by 1 base. The germline gives CDR1 MNHEY, CDR2 SVGAGI.